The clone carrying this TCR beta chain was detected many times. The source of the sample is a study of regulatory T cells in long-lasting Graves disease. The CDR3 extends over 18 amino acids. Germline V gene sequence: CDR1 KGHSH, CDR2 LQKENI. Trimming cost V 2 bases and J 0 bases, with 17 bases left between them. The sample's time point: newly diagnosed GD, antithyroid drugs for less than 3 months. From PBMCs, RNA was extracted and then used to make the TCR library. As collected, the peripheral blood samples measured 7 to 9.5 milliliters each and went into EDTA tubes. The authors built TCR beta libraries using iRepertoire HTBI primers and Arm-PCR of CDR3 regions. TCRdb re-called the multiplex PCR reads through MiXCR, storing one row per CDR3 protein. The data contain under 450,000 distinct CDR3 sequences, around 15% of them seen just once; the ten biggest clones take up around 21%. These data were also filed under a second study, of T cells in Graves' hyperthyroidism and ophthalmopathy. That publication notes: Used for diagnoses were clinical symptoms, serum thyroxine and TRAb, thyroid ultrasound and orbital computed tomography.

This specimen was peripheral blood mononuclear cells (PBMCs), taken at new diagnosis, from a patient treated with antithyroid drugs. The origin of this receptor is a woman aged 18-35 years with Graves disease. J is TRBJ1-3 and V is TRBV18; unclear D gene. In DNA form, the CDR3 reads TGTGCCAGCTCACCAGGAACCCGACGCGCGAGCTCTGGAAACACCATATATTTT. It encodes CASSPGTRRASSGNTIYF.